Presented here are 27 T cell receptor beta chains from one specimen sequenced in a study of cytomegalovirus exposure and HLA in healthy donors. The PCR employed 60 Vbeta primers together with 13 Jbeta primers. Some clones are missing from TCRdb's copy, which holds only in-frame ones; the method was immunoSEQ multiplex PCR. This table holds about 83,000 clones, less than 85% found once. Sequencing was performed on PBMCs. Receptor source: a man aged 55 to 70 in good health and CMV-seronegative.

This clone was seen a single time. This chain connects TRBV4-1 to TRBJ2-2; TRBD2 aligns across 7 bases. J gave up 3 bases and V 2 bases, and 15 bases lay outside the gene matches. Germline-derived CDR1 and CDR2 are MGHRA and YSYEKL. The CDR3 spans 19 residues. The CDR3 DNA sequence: TGCGCCAGCAGCCAATTGGTCCTAGCGGAAGATCGGGACACCGGGGAGCTGTTTTTT. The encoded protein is CASSQLVLAEDRDTGELFF.

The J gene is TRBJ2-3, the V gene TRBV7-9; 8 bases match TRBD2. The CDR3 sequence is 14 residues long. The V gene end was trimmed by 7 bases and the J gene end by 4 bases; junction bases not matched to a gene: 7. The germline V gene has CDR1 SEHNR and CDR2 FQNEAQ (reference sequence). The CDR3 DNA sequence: TGTGCCAGCAACCCGGGACTAGTTGCAGATACGCAGTATTTT. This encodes CASNPGLVADTQYF.

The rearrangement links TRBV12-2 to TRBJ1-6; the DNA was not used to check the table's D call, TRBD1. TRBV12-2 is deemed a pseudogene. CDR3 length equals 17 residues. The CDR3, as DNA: TGTGCAAGTCGTTATGGACAGGGGGGCCCCAATGGATCACCCCTCCACTTT. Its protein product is CASRYGQGGPNGSPLHF.

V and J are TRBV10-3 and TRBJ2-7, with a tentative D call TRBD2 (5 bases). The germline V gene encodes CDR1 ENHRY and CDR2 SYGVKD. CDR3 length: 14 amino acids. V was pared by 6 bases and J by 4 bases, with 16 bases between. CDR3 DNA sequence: TGTGCCATCAGCGCGGGTACCTTGGGGTACGAGCAGTACTTC. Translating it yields CAISAGTLGYEQYF.

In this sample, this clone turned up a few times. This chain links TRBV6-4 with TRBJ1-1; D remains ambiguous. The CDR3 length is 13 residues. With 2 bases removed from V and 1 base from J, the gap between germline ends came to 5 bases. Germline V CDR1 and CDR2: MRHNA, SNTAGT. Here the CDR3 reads CASSDTENTEAFF. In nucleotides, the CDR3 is TGTGCCAGCAGTGACACAGAGAACACTGAAGCTTTCTTT.

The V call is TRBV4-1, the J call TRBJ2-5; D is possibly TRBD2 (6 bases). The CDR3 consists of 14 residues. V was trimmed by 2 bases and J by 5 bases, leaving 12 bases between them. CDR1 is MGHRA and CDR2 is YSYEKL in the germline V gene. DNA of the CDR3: TGCGCCAGCAGCCAACGGGACTCCCAGGAGACCCAGTACTTC. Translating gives CASSQRDSQETQYF.

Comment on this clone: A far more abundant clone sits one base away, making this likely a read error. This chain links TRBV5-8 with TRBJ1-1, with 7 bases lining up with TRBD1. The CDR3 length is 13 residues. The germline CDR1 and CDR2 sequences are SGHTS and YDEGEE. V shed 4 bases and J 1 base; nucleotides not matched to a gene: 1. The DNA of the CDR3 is TGTGCCAGCAGCGGGACAGCGAACACTGAAGCTTTCTTT. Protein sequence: CASSGTANTEAFF.

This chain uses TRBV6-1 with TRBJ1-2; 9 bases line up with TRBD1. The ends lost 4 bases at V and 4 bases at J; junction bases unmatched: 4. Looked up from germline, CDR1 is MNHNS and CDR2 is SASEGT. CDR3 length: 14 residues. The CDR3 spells CASSGDRDLYGYTF. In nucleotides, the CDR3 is TGTGCCAGCAGTGGGGACAGGGACCTCTATGGCTACACCTTC.

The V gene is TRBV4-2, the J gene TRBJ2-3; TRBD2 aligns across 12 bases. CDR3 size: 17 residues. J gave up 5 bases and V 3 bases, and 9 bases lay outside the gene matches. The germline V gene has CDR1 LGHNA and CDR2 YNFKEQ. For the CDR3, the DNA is TGTGCCAGCAGCCAGGAACTAGCGGGGGGCCCCCTAGATACGCAGTATTTT. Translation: CASSQELAGGPLDTQYF.

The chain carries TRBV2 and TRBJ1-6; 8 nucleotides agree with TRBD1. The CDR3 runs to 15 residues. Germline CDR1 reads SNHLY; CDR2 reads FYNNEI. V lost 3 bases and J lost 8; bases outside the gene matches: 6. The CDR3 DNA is TGTGCCAGCAGTGAGGGGACAGGCCCCGATTCACCCCTCCACTTT. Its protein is CASSEGTGPDSPLHF.

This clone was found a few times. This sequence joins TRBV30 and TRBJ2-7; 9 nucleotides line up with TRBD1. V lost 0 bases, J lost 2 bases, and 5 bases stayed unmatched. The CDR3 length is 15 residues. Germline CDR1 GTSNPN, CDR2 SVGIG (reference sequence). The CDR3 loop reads CAWSVGGTGPYEQYF. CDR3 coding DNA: TGTGCCTGGAGTGTAGGGGGGACAGGGCCCTACGAGCAGTACTTC.

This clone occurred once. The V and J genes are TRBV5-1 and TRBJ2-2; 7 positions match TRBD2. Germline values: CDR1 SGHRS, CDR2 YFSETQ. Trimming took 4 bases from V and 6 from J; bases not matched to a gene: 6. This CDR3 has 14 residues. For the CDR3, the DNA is TGCGCCAGCAGCCTAACTAGCGTTCCCGGGGAGCTGTTTTTT. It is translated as CASSLTSVPGELFF.

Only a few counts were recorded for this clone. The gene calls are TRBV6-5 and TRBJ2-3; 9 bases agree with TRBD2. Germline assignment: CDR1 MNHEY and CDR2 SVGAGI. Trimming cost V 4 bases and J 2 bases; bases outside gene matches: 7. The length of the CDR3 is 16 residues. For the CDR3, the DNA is TGTGCCAGCAGTTCCCATAGCGGGGGTCTCACAGATACGCAGTATTTT. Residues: CASSSHSGGLTDTQYF.

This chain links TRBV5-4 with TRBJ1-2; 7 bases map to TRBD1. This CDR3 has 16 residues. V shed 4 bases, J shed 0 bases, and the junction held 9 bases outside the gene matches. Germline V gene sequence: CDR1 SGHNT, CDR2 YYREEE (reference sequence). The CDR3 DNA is TGTGCCAGCAGCCCCCCCGGGGACAGAGCTAACTATGGCTACACCTTC. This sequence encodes CASSPPGDRANYGYTF.

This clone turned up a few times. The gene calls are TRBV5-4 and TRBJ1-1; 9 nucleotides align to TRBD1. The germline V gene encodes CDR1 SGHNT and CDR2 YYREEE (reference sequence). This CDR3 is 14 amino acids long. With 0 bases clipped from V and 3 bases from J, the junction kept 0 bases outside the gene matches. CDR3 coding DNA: TGTGCCAGCAGCTTGGGGGACAGGGACACTGAAGCTTTCTTT. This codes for CASSLGDRDTEAFF.

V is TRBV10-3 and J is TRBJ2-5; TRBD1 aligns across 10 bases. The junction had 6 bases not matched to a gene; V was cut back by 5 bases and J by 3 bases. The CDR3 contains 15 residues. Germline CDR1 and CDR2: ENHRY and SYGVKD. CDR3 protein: CAISRRDRGEETQYF. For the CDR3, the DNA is TGTGCCATCAGTCGCCGGGACAGGGGTGAAGAGACCCAGTACTTC.

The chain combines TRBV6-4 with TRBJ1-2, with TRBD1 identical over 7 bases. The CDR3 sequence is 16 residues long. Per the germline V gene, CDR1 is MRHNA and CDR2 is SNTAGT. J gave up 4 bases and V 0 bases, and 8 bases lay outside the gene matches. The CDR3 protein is CASSDSNRGQSYGYTF. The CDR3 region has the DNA TGTGCCAGCAGTGACTCGAACAGGGGTCAGAGCTATGGCTACACCTTC.

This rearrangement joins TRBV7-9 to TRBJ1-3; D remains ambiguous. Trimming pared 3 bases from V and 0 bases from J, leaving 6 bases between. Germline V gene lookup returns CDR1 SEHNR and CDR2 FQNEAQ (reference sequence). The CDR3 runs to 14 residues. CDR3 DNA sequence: TGTGCCAGCAGCTTCGGTGACTCTGGAAACACCATATATTTT. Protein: CASSFGDSGNTIYF.

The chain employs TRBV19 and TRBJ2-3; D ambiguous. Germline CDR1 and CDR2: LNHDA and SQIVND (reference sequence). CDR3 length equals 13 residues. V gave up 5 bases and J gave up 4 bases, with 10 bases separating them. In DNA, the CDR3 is TGTGCCAGTAGTTCCTCCGGGTCAGATACGCAGTATTTT. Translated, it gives CASSSSGSDTQYF.

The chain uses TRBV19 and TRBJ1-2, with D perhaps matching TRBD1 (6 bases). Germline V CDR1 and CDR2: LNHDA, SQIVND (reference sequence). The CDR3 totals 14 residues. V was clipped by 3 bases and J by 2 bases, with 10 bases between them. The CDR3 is CASSITGPNYGYTF. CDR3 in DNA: TGTGCCAGTAGTATCACAGGGCCAAACTATGGCTACACCTTC.

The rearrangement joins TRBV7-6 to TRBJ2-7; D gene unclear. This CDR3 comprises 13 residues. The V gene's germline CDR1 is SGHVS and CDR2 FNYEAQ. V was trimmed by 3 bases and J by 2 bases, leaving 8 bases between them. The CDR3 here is CASSFGETYEQYF. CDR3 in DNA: TGTGCCAGCAGCTTCGGAGAGACCTACGAGCAGTACTTC.

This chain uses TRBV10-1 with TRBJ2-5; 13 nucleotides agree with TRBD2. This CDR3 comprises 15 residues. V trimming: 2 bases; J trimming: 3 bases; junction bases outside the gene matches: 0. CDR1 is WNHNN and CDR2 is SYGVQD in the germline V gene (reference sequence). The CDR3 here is CASSEGLAGEETQYF. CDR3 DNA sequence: TGCGCCAGCAGTGAGGGACTAGCGGGGGAAGAGACCCAGTACTTC.

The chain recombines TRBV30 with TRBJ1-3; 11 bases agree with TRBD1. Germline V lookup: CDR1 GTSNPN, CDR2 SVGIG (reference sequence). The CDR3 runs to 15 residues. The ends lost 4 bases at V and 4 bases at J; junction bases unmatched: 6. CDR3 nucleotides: TGTGCCTGGATACAGGACAGGGGGCCGGGAAACACCATATATTTT. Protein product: CAWIQDRGPGNTIYF.

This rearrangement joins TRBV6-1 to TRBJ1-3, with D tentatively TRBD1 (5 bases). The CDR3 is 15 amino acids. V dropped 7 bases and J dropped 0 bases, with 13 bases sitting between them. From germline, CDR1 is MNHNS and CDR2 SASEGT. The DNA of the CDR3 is TGTGCCAGCAAGCGCGGGGGGTACTCTGGAAACACCATATATTTT. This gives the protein CASKRGGYSGNTIYF.

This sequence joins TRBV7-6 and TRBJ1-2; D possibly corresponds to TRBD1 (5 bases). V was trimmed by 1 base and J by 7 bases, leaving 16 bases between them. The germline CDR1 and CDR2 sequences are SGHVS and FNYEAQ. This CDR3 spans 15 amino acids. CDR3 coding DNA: TGTGCCAGCAGCTTAGGTGGCGGGGGGACTGGTGGCTACACCTTC. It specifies CASSLGGGGTGGYTF.

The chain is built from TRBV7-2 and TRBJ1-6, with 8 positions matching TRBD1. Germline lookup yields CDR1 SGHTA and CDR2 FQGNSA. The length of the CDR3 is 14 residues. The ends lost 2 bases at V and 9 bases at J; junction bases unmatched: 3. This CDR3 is CASSLQGASSPLHF. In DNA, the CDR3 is TGTGCCAGCAGCTTACAGGGGGCAAGTTCACCCCTCCACTTT.

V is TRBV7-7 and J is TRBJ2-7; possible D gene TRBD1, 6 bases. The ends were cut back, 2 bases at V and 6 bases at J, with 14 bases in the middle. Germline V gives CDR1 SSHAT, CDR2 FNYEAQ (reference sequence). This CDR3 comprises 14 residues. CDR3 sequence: CASSLQQGSGEQYF. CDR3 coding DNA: TGTGCCAGCAGCTTACAACAGGGAAGTGGCGAGCAGTACTTC.